A selection of T cell receptor beta chains follows, all from one sample in a study of blood T cell repertoires in COVID-19. Some clones are missing from TCRdb's copy, which holds only in-frame ones; the method was immunoSEQ multiplex PCR. There are about 170,000 clones in the sample; approximately 80% occur only once, and around 13% lies in the top ten. Sequenced input: peripheral blood. All receptors come from a woman aged 70-85 years with COVID-19, enrolled during active disease. The CDR3 runs from the conserved cysteine through the conserved F or W. The D gene is left open where the match is weak. Clone size appears in some rows only: once, few, many, or a class for an expanded clone.

TRBV4-1	-	TRBJ2-3	TRBD2	TGCGCCAGCAGCCAAGGAAGGTTTAGCGGGTCCCGCCGTGTTCCCCGGGATACGCAGTATTTT	CASSQGRFSGSRRVPRDTQYF
TRBV30	few	TRBJ1-3	-	TGTGCCTGGAGTGTCCGGCAGGGGTCTGGAAACACCATATATTTT	CAWSVRQGSGNTIYF
TRBV6-5	-	TRBJ1-2	TRBD1	TGTGCCAGCAGTTCCGGACAGGGGAGGATTTATGGCTACACCTTC	CASSSGQGRIYGYTF
TRBV2	-	TRBJ2-5	TRBD2	TGTGCCAGCAGGGGACTAGCGGGACAGGAGACCCAGTACTTC	CASRGLAGQETQYF
TRBV19	-	TRBJ2-5	TRBD1	TGTGCCAGTAGTCTATCCGCCGGGACAGGGGGGCGGGAGACCCAGTACTTC	CASSLSAGTGGRETQYF
TRBV5-5	-	TRBJ2-1	TRBD2	TGTGCCAGCAGCTCGGTTAGCGGGAGGCATGGTGAGCAGTTCTTC	CASSSVSGRHGEQFF
TRBV14	few	TRBJ1-6	-	TGTGCCAGCAGCCCACCCTACGGGAATTCACCCCTCCACTTT	CASSPPYGNSPLHF
TRBV19	-	TRBJ2-2	-	TGTGCCAGTAGTATAGGGCAGTCCACCGGGGAGCTGTTTTTT	CASSIGQSTGELFF
TRBV9	few	TRBJ1-6	-	TGTGCCAGCAGCCAGAGGGACTCTAATTCACCCCTCCACTTT	CASSQRDSNSPLHF
TRBV11-1	-	TRBJ2-3	-	TGTGCCAGCAGCTTCGGCAGGGACACAGATACGCAGTATTTT	CASSFGRDTDTQYF
TRBV10-3	-	TRBJ1-2	TRBD1	TGTGCCATCAGCGTAGACAGGGGGCTTGGCTACACCTTC	CAISVDRGLGYTF